These 30 T cell receptor beta chains were all obtained from the same sample, sequenced in a study of human T cells and chemical hapten exposure. TCRdb used MiXCR to reprocess the RACE reads, holding one entry per CDR3 protein. The sample consists of 95,000 to 150,000 distinct CDR3 sequences, about 10% of them appearing once. The time point was: patch test 3, about 24 weeks after DPC sensitization. Treatment of the sample: therapeutic diphenylcyclopropenone sensitization with weekly scalp DPC. Specimen: whole blood, collected in connection with sensitization to the hapten diphenylcyclopropenone (DPC). The source of these receptors is a woman aged 45-60 years with alopecia areata. Some clones in this sample may be carry-over from other donors' samples.

This clonotype has just a few counts. This chain links TRBV12-3 or TRBV12-4 with TRBJ2-6; D is unclear. Trimming left V 2 bases short and J 0 bases short, with 2 bases between. The CDR3 has 14 amino acids. CDR3 DNA sequence: TGTGCCAGCAGTTTATTCTCTGGGGCCAACGTCCTGACTTTC. This sequence encodes CASSLFSGANVLTF.

This chain joins TRBV28 and TRBJ1-1, with D possibly being TRBD1 (5 bases). The germline CDR1 and CDR2 sequences are MDHEN and SYDVKM. The CDR3 is 15 residues long. The germline V and J ends were trimmed by 2 bases and 3 bases, with 13 bases remaining between them. CDR3 DNA sequence: TGTGCCAGCAGTTTAACCGGTGACAGAGACACTGAAGCTTTCTTT. It yields the protein CASSLTGDRDTEAFF.

Ten or more counts support this clonotype. The chain uses TRBV20-1 and TRBJ2-1; no clear D. The length of the CDR3 is 11 residues. The V gene's germline CDR1 is DFQATT and CDR2 SNEGSKA (reference sequence). V was trimmed by 4 bases and J by 2 bases, leaving 3 bases between them. The DNA of the CDR3 is TGCAGTGCTATAGCCTACAATGAGCAGTTCTTC. Amino acids: CSAIAYNEQFF.

This chain connects TRBV25-1 to TRBJ2-1; no reliable D call. The CDR3 runs 14 residues. CDR1 is MGHDK and CDR2 is SYGVNS in the germline V gene. The V end was cut by 6 bases, the J end by 8 bases, with 17 bases between. CDR3: CASRGGIPTDEQFF. The DNA of the CDR3 is TGTGCCAGCAGAGGTGGGATCCCGACGGATGAGCAGTTCTTC.

A few counts support this clonotype. The chain joins TRBV5-1 to TRBJ2-1, with TRBD2 matching 8 bases. Per germline, CDR1 SGHRS and CDR2 YFSETQ. The length of the CDR3 is 13 residues. V lost 3 bases, J lost 10 bases, and 6 bases stayed unmatched. This CDR3 is CASSSGREGEQFF. CDR3 bases: TGCGCCAGCAGCTCCGGGAGGGAGGGGGAGCAGTTCTTC.

This clonotype appeared many times. J is TRBJ2-6 and V is TRBV5-5; D remains ambiguous. V dropped 3 bases and J dropped 0 bases, with 10 bases sitting between them. This CDR3 contains 16 residues. Per germline, CDR1 SGHKS and CDR2 YYEKEE (reference sequence). The chain's CDR3 is CASSSRIDSGANVLTF. CDR3 bases: TGTGCCAGCAGCTCCAGGATAGACTCTGGGGCCAACGTCCTGACTTTC.

This clonotype has a handful of counts. The chain is built from TRBV6-5 and TRBJ1-5; D is unresolved. CDR3 length: 13 amino acids. Trimming pared 2 bases from V and 7 bases from J, leaving 9 bases between. Germline CDR1 reads MNHEY; CDR2 reads SVGAGI. The CDR3 coding sequence is TGTGCCAGCAGTTACACGCAGCAGCAGCCCCAGCATTTT. It specifies CASSYTQQQPQHF.

This clonotype was counted at least ten times. The rearrangement links TRBV10-3 to TRBJ2-3; D not resolved. This CDR3 has 12 amino acids. Trimming took off 5 bases at V and 6 bases at J, with 9 bases between the two ends. CDR1 is ENHRY, CDR2 SYGVKD, per germline. CDR3 loop: CAISKDLDTQYF. As DNA, the CDR3 is TGTGCCATCAGTAAAGACTTGGATACGCAGTATTTT.

The V and J genes are TRBV5-1 and TRBJ1-2, with no clear D. Trimming took 0 bases from V and 4 from J, leaving 13 bases between them. CDR3 size: 15 residues. Germline V gene lookup returns CDR1 SGHRS and CDR2 YFSETQ. This CDR3 reads CASSLGTLPSYGYTF. The CDR3 DNA reads as TGCGCCAGCAGCTTGGGGACCCTCCCGAGCTATGGCTACACCTTC.

This chain connects TRBV7-2 to TRBJ2-7; D is uncertain. Trimming removed 5 bases at V and 3 bases at J, with 14 bases between. The CDR3 has 14 residues. Per the germline V gene, CDR1 is SGHTA and CDR2 is FQGNSA. CDR3 loop: CASSNPTNYYEQYF. The DNA of the CDR3 is TGTGCCAGCAGCAACCCAACCAATTACTACGAGCAGTACTTC.

The table lists this clonotype with many counts. V gene TRBV7-9 combines with J gene TRBJ1-5; D remains ambiguous. The V end lost 10 bases, the J end lost 3 bases, and 16 bases lay between the germline ends. CDR3 length: 14 residues. The germline CDR1 and CDR2 sequences are SEHNR and FQNEAQ (reference sequence). The CDR3 region has the DNA TGTGCCATCGCCGCGGCAGGATCCAATCAGCCCCAGCATTTT. Its translation: CAIAAAGSNQPQHF.

This clonotype was recorded a few times. V usage is TRBV5-1 and J usage is TRBJ2-3; 10 bases are shared with TRBD1. Germline V CDR1 and CDR2: SGHRS, YFSETQ. This CDR3 region has 15 residues. J lost 5 bases, V lost 4 bases, and 7 bases had no gene match. CDR3 in DNA: TGCGCCAGCAGCACCGACAGGGGGCGAGGAGATACGCAGTATTTT. It specifies CASSTDRGRGDTQYF.

The rearrangement uses TRBV29-1 and TRBJ2-3; 7 bases align to TRBD2. Germline lookup yields CDR1 SQVTM and CDR2 ANQGSEA. V shed 3 bases and J 5 bases; nucleotides not matched to a gene: 5. This CDR3 is built from 13 residues. In nucleotides, the CDR3 is TGCAGCGTTGACCGTGGACTAGGAGATACGCAGTATTTT. This encodes CSVDRGLGDTQYF.

This clonotype was seen a few times. This chain uses TRBV7-2 with TRBJ1-5; 9 bases are a match to TRBD1. This CDR3 region has 14 residues. The germline gives CDR1 SGHTA, CDR2 FQGNSA. Germline trimming cut 5 bases from V and 7 bases from J; bases unmatched to any gene: 6. CDR3 in amino acids: CASSPQGAGQPQHF. The CDR3 coding sequence is TGTGCCAGCAGCCCACAGGGGGCGGGACAGCCCCAGCATTTT. Filled out from reference TRBV7-2 and TRBJ1-5, the complete variable domain reads GAGVSQSPSNKVTEKGKDVELRCDPISGHTALYWYRQSLGQGLEFLIYFQGNSAPDKSGLPSDRFSAERTGGSVSTLTIQRTQQEDSAVYLCASSPQGAGQPQHFGDGTRLSIL.

This clonotype was recorded at least ten times. The chain employs TRBV7-9 and TRBJ1-1; D is uncertain. Germline V CDR1 and CDR2: SEHNR, FQNEAQ (reference sequence). The CDR3 covers 14 residues. With 8 bases removed from V and 7 bases from J, the gap between germline ends came to 20 bases. CDR3 bases: TGTGCCAGCCGCAGCCAGGATGGTGTGGGTGAAGCTTTCTTT. Translation gives CASRSQDGVGEAFF.

This chain links TRBV29-1 with TRBJ2-3; D tentatively reads TRBD1 or TRBD2 (7 bases each). CDR3 length equals 13 residues. The V gene's germline CDR1 is SQVTM and CDR2 ANQGSEA. Trimming shortened V by 6 bases and J by 5 bases, and 15 bases separated the two germline ends. In DNA, the CDR3 is TGCAGCGTGGCGACAGGGAGGGGAGATACGCAGTATTTT. Amino acid sequence: CSVATGRGDTQYF.

The sample holds many counts of this clonotype. The chain employs TRBV6-2 or TRBV6-3 and TRBJ2-1, with TRBD2 matching 10 bases. CDR1 MNHEY and CDR2 SVGEGT come from the germline V gene. The length of the CDR3 is 15 residues. V lost 7 bases, J lost 5 bases, and 8 bases stayed unmatched. The CDR3 protein is CASTRLAGRNNEQFF. The CDR3 DNA reads as TGTGCCAGCACCAGACTAGCGGGCCGGAACAATGAGCAGTTCTTC.

There are a few counts of this clonotype. The chain employs TRBV29-1 and TRBJ2-5; D perhaps matches TRBD2 (6 bases). The CDR3 runs to 12 residues. V was trimmed by 7 bases and J by 7 bases, leaving 16 bases between them. The germline CDR1 and CDR2 sequences are SQVTM and ANQGSEA. The CDR3 protein is CSERLGSGTQYF. CDR3 coding DNA: TGCAGCGAGCGACTAGGGTCCGGGACCCAGTACTTC.

In regard to this clonotype: This may be a read error: a much more frequent sequence differs by one nucleotide. CDR3 in amino acids: CSVDVCNEQFF. CDR3 in DNA: TGCAGCGTTGACGTCTGTAATGAGCAGTTCTTC. The V and J genes are TRBV29-1 and TRBJ2-1, with D uncertain. CDR3 size: 11 residues. The V end lost 3 bases, the J end lost 7 bases, and 7 bases lay between the germline ends. CDR1 is SQVTM and CDR2 is ANQGSEA in the germline V gene.

The genes are TRBV6-2 or TRBV6-3 and TRBJ1-3, with D hard to call. CDR1 and CDR2 (germline): MNHEY, SVGEGT. Trimming stripped 7 bases from V and 0 bases from J, with 13 bases between. CDR3 length equals 15 residues. The CDR3 protein is CASILEGNSGNTIYF. CDR3 DNA: TGTGCCAGCATCCTCGAGGGAAACTCTGGAAACACCATATATTTT.

The sample holds a few counts of this clonotype. This chain joins TRBV7-2 and TRBJ2-7; TRBD2 matches at 9 bases. Germline assignment: CDR1 SGHTA and CDR2 FQGNSA. The CDR3 length is 14 residues. V lost 4 bases, J lost 2 bases, and 3 bases stayed unmatched. CDR3 in amino acids: CASSSVAGAYEQYF. In DNA, the CDR3 is TGTGCCAGCAGCTCCGTAGCGGGAGCCTACGAGCAGTACTTC.

This sequence joins TRBV7-2 and TRBJ2-4, with D unclear. The CDR3 covers 13 residues. V shed 5 bases and J shed 8 bases, with 13 bases lying between them. The germline V gene encodes CDR1 SGHTA and CDR2 FQGNSA. The chain's CDR3 is CASSPASTDIQYF. CDR3 coding DNA: TGTGCCAGCAGCCCCGCGTCCACGGACATTCAGTACTTC.

This clonotype has just a few counts. This sequence joins TRBV30 and TRBJ1-1, with no clear D. This CDR3 region has 11 residues. The ends were cut back, 3 bases at V and 6 bases at J, with 8 bases in the middle. Per the germline V gene, CDR1 is GTSNPN and CDR2 is SVGIG (reference sequence). CDR3: CAWSVGAEAFF. The CDR3 DNA sequence: TGTGCCTGGAGCGTGGGCGCTGAAGCTTTCTTT.

The chain is built from TRBV15 and TRBJ1-2; 8 nucleotides agree with TRBD1. This CDR3 comprises 14 residues. Germline CDR1 reads LNHNV; CDR2 reads YYDKDF (reference sequence). Germline trimming cut 0 bases from V and 5 bases from J; bases unmatched to any gene: 2. The CDR3 DNA follows: TGTGCCACCAGCAGAGAACGACAGGGGTATGGCTACACCTTC. Translated, it gives CATSRERQGYGYTF.

The chain recombines TRBV20-1 with TRBJ2-1; D gene ambiguous. The CDR3 has 12 residues. V was pared by 0 bases and J by 6 bases, with 6 bases between. Germline CDR1 DFQATT, CDR2 SNEGSKA (reference sequence). CDR3: CSARESSNEQFF. Written as DNA, the CDR3 is TGCAGTGCTAGAGAGTCCAGCAATGAGCAGTTCTTC.

The chain joins TRBV18 to TRBJ1-1; D gene unclear. Trimming shortened V by 0 bases and J by 1 base, and 9 bases separated the two germline ends. In germline, CDR1 is KGHSH, CDR2 LQKENI. This CDR3 has 15 residues. CDR3 loop: CASSPPVAANTEAFF. CDR3 DNA: TGTGCCAGCTCACCACCAGTCGCAGCGAACACTGAAGCTTTCTTT.

V is TRBV7-2 and J is TRBJ2-5; D uncertain. From germline, CDR1 is SGHTA and CDR2 FQGNSA. This CDR3 is built from 13 residues. Trimming pared 5 bases from V and 4 bases from J, leaving 11 bases between. CDR3 sequence (DNA): TGTGCCAGCAGCGCCCGTACGCGAGAGACCCAGTACTTC. It codes for CASSARTRETQYF.

This clonotype was seen only a few times. The chain carries TRBV20-1 and TRBJ2-7; D is possibly TRBD1 (6 bases). CDR1 and CDR2 (germline): DFQATT, SNEGSKA (reference sequence). The germline V and J ends were trimmed by 6 bases and 0 bases, with 15 bases remaining between them. This CDR3 has 14 amino acids. The CDR3 loop reads CSAQGQLGSYEQYF. The CDR3 nucleotides are TGCAGTGCGCAAGGACAGCTCGGCTCCTACGAGCAGTACTTC.

This clonotype has a handful of counts. The gene calls are TRBV20-1 and TRBJ2-3; D gene ambiguous. Germline V lookup: CDR1 DFQATT, CDR2 SNEGSKA (reference sequence). The CDR3 sequence is 10 residues long. Between the trimmed V and J ends, which lost 3 bases and 5 bases, there was a span of 3 bases. The CDR3 is CSAREDTQYF. CDR3 DNA: TGCAGTGCTAGGGAAGATACGCAGTATTTT.

This chain links TRBV3-1 with TRBJ1-2, with no clear D. Germline values: CDR1 LGHDT, CDR2 YNNKEL (reference sequence). The CDR3 contains 13 residues. Between the trimmed V and J ends, which lost 1 base and 7 bases, there was a span of 10 bases. CDR3 bases: TGTGCCAGCAGCCAAGTTGGGCGAAGTGGCTACACCTTC. Protein product: CASSQVGRSGYTF. Drawing the rest from reference TRBV3-1 and TRBJ1-2, the complete variable domain is DTAVSQTPKYLVTQMGNDKSIKCEQNLGHDTMYWYKQDSKKFLKIMFSYNNKELIINETVPNRFSPKSPDKAHLNLHINSLELGDSAVYFCASSQVGRSGYTFGSGTRLTVV.